These 21 T cell receptor beta chains originate from one sample sequenced in a study of cytomegalovirus exposure and HLA in healthy donors. It was with 60 Vbeta and 13 Jbeta primers that the PCR ran. Method: immunoSEQ multiplex PCR; TCRdb's copy keeps in-frame clones and lacks some. The sample gives 150,000 or so clones, around 73% of which show up once; approximately 1.6% is in the top ten. The sample consisted of PBMCs. These receptors all come from a woman in her late teens or twenties in good health and CMV-seronegative.

V and J are TRBV7-9 and TRBJ1-2; D unclear. The V and J ends lost 4 bases and 13 bases respectively, with 13 bases between them. Germline CDR1 is SEHNR and CDR2 is FQNEAQ (reference sequence). This CDR3 has 11 residues. CDR3 protein: CASSSQARATF. For the CDR3, the DNA is TGTGCCAGCAGCTCGCAGGCCCGTGCCACCTTC.

The chain couples TRBV5-1 to TRBJ1-1, with TRBD1 matching 8 bases. Germline CDR1 reads SGHRS; CDR2 reads YFSETQ. Trimming cost V 0 bases and J 6 bases; bases outside gene matches: 7. The CDR3 covers 15 residues. CDR3 bases: TGCGCCAGCAGCTTGGCTCGGACAGGGTGGGCTGAAGCTTTCTTT. It is translated as CASSLARTGWAEAFF. The variable domain in full, completed from reference TRBV5-1 and TRBJ1-1, reads KAGVTQTPRYLIKTRGQQVTLSCSPISGHRSVSWYQQTPGQGLQFLFEYFSETQRNKGNFPGRFSGRQFSNSRSEMNVSTLELGDSALYLCASSLARTGWAEAFFGQGTRLTVV.

Of note for this clone: This same CDR3 is encoded by further DNA sequences in the sample. V and J are TRBV4-3 and TRBJ1-1; weak D call: TRBD1 (6 bases). Trimming left V 0 bases short and J 4 bases short, with 9 bases between. Germline-derived CDR1 and CDR2 are LGHNA and YSLEER. The length of the CDR3 is 14 residues. The CDR3 region is CASSQDRGGTEAFF. DNA of the CDR3: TGCGCCAGCAGCCAAGATAGGGGGGGCACTGAAGCTTTCTTT.

This rearrangement joins TRBV28 to TRBJ2-1; TRBD1 matches at 7 bases. The V and J ends lost 2 bases and 6 bases, in that order; junction bases with no gene match: 10. The germline gives CDR1 MDHEN, CDR2 SYDVKM. The CDR3 runs to 16 residues. In DNA, the CDR3 is TGTGCCAGCAGTTTACGCCAGGGGGTTCGGCTCAATGAGCAGTTCTTC. Amino acid sequence: CASSLRQGVRLNEQFF.

The chain combines TRBV5-1 with TRBJ2-7, with 11 nucleotides matching TRBD1. The CDR3 is made up of 15 amino acids. V gave up 5 bases and J gave up 0 bases; unmatched junction bases: 4. Looked up from germline, CDR1 is SGHRS and CDR2 is YFSETQ. For the CDR3, the DNA is TGCGCCAGCAGACCCGGGACAGGGGGCTCCTACGAGCAGTACTTC. Protein: CASRPGTGGSYEQYF.

The V call is TRBV6-1, the J call TRBJ1-1; 7 bases map to TRBD1. The ends lost 10 bases at V and 5 bases at J; junction bases unmatched: 13. CDR3 length: 14 residues. CDR1 is MNHNS, CDR2 SASEGT, per germline. The CDR3 is CATSSTGSMTEAFF. In DNA, the CDR3 is TGTGCCACCTCATCGACAGGGTCAATGACTGAAGCTTTCTTT.

This clone showed up just a few times. V and J are TRBV20-1 and TRBJ1-2, with 8 bases matching TRBD1. V shed 6 bases and J 5 bases; nucleotides not matched to a gene: 2. This CDR3 is 11 amino acids long. Per the germline V gene, CDR1 is DFQATT and CDR2 is SNEGSKA (reference sequence). The CDR3 reads CSAHRGYGYTF. The CDR3 bases are TGCAGTGCCCACAGGGGGTATGGCTACACCTTC.

The J gene is TRBJ2-5, the V gene TRBV7-7, with 7 bases fitting TRBD2. This CDR3 is built from 14 residues. V shed 5 bases, J shed 4 bases, and the junction held 7 bases outside the gene matches. Germline CDR1 and CDR2: SSHAT and FNYEAQ (reference sequence). This CDR3 reads CASSSRLASETQYF. The CDR3 region has the DNA TGTGCCAGCAGCAGCCGACTAGCATCAGAGACCCAGTACTTC.

The chain is built from TRBV5-1 and TRBJ2-1; 12 bases agree with TRBD2. This CDR3 contains 17 residues. The ends lost 0 bases at V and 4 bases at J; junction bases unmatched: 5. The germline V gene encodes CDR1 SGHRS and CDR2 YFSETQ. The CDR3 loop is CASSLAASGRGYNEQFF. The CDR3 nucleotides are TGCGCCAGCAGCTTGGCGGCTAGCGGGAGGGGGTACAATGAGCAGTTCTTC.

This clone appeared a few times. The rearrangement links TRBV9 to TRBJ1-1; possible D gene TRBD1, 6 bases. Trimming took off 0 bases at V and 1 base at J, with 10 bases between the two ends. The CDR3 consists of 15 residues. Germline V gives CDR1 SGDLS, CDR2 YYNGEE. The CDR3 DNA reads as TGTGCCAGCAGCGTAGATACAGGGAAGAACACTGAAGCTTTCTTT. As protein: CASSVDTGKNTEAFF. The whole variable domain, filled in from reference TRBV9 and TRBJ1-1, reads DSGVTQTPKHLITATGQRVTLRCSPRSGDLSVYWYQQSLDQGLQFLIQYYNGEERAKGNILERFSAQQFPDLHSELNLSSLELGDSALYFCASSVDTGKNTEAFFGQGTRLTVV.

This sequence joins TRBV4-2 and TRBJ1-1; no firm D call. The CDR3 consists of 14 residues. The V end was cut by 0 bases, the J end by 1 base, with 6 bases between. Germline V lookup: CDR1 LGHNA, CDR2 YNFKEQ. Here the CDR3 reads CASSQDLWNTEAFF. CDR3 nucleotide sequence: TGTGCCAGCAGCCAAGATTTATGGAACACTGAAGCTTTCTTT.

This chain joins TRBV27 and TRBJ1-6; D remains unclear. The length of the CDR3 is 12 residues. V shed 3 bases and J shed 9 bases, with 6 bases lying between them. The germline V gene encodes CDR1 MNHEY and CDR2 SMNVEV (reference sequence). In DNA, the CDR3 is TGTGCCAGCAGTTTTCAGTTTTCACCCCTCCACTTT. As protein: CASSFQFSPLHF.

The chain couples TRBV5-6 to TRBJ2-2, with D hard to call. Germline CDR1 SGHDT, CDR2 YYEEEE. Trimming pared 2 bases from V and 4 bases from J, leaving 12 bases between. This CDR3 has 15 residues. CDR3 sequence (DNA): TGTGCCAGCAGCTTAGGCACTCAGCGCACCGGGGAGCTGTTTTTT. Translating gives CASSLGTQRTGELFF.

The chain employs TRBV7-8 and TRBJ1-1, with TRBD1 identical over 10 bases. The germline V gene has CDR1 SGHVS and CDR2 FQNEAQ. With 1 base clipped from V and 5 bases from J, the junction kept 1 base outside the gene matches. This CDR3 comprises 14 residues. CDR3 sequence (DNA): TGTGCCAGCAGCTTAGGGGACAGGGGAACTGAAGCTTTCTTT. Its protein is CASSLGDRGTEAFF.

This chain joins TRBV6-1 and TRBJ1-6, with a weak D call TRBD1 (5 bases). This CDR3 comprises 15 residues. Trimming left V 6 bases short and J 8 bases short, with 17 bases between. CDR1 and CDR2 from the germline V gene are MNHNS and SASEGT. CDR3 region: CASSPKGLRDSPLHF. The CDR3 nucleotides read TGTGCCAGCAGCCCTAAGGGGCTACGAGATTCACCCCTCCACTTT.

This sequence joins TRBV11-2 and TRBJ2-7, with 10 bases that match TRBD2. This CDR3 has 15 amino acids. V gave up 1 base and J gave up 2 bases; unmatched junction bases: 2. The germline CDR1 and CDR2 sequences are SGHAT and FQNNGV. CDR3 sequence: CASSLGTSGAYEQYV. As DNA, the CDR3 is TGTGCCAGCAGCTTAGGGACTAGCGGAGCCTACGAGCAGTACGTC.

The chain recombines TRBV5-1 with TRBJ2-7; D is uncertain. CDR1 and CDR2 from the germline V gene are SGHRS and YFSETQ. V dropped 3 bases and J dropped 6 bases, with 19 bases sitting between them. This CDR3 is built from 15 residues. Here the CDR3 DNA reads TGCGCCAGCAGCTCTGGAACTCCAGCGCCTCTCGAGCAGTACTTC. This encodes CASSSGTPAPLEQYF.

This clone was observed a few times. V usage is TRBV6-5 and J usage is TRBJ2-1; 7 positions match TRBD2. J gave up 2 bases and V 5 bases, and 3 bases lay outside the gene matches. Germline-derived CDR1 and CDR2 are MNHEY and SVGAGI. The CDR3 consists of 14 residues. CDR3 coding DNA: TGTGCCAGCAGTCCAAGCGGGACCTACAATGAGCAGTTCTTC. Protein: CASSPSGTYNEQFF.

This clone was recorded a few times. The rearrangement links TRBV5-4 to TRBJ1-2; weak D call: TRBD1 (5 bases). Trimming cost V 4 bases and J 5 bases, with 15 bases left between them. Germline V CDR1 and CDR2: SGHNT, YYREEE (reference sequence). The CDR3 is 14 residues long. The CDR3 reads CASSLIDRPYGYTF. CDR3 DNA sequence: TGTGCCAGCAGCCTCATTGACAGACCATATGGCTACACCTTC.

This sequence joins TRBV9 and TRBJ2-1; 7 nucleotides line up with TRBD2. The CDR3 runs to 18 residues. V lost 0 bases, J lost 6 bases, and 15 bases stayed unmatched. Germline CDR1 reads SGDLS; CDR2 reads YYNGEE. CDR3 sequence (DNA): TGTGCCAGCAGCGTAGCAACTGGGAGGGCAGAGCAGACCAATGAGCAGTTCTTC. Translating it yields CASSVATGRAEQTNEQFF.

V gene TRBV4-2 combines with J gene TRBJ1-6, with TRBD1 identical over 7 bases. CDR1 and CDR2 (germline): LGHNA, YNFKEQ. Unmatched junction bases numbered 1, after V lost 1 base and J lost 7 bases. This CDR3 region has 14 residues. CDR3 coding DNA: TGTGCCAGCAGCCAAGTGACAGGGAATTCACCCCTCCACTTT. Amino acids: CASSQVTGNSPLHF.